These T cell receptor beta chains were read from a single sample in a study of blood T cell repertoires in COVID-19. Clones were read by immunoSEQ multiplex PCR, and TCRdb kept only the in-frame ones, dropping some. The table has about 410,000 clones, roughly 90% seen once. Sequencing input: peripheral blood. These receptors came from a woman aged 40 to 50 with COVID-19, enrolled during active disease. Each CDR3 is given with its conserved first and last residue. D genes are given only for firm matches. Clone size appears in some rows only: once, few, many, or a class for an expanded clone.

. | . | TRBJ1-1 | TRBV25-1 | CASSVRAQGEAFF | TGTGCCAGCAGTGTGAGGGCCCAAGGAGAAGCTTTCTTT
. | TRBD1 | TRBJ1-3 | TRBV28 | CASSYPRQGLSGNTIYF | TGTGCCAGCAGTTATCCACGACAGGGCCTCTCTGGAAACACCATATATTTT
. | TRBD1 | TRBJ2-1 | TRBV5-6 | CASSLPTGTGEINEQFF | TGTGCCAGCAGCTTACCAACTGGGACAGGGGAAATCAATGAGCAGTTCTTC
. | . | TRBJ1-2 | TRBV6-2/TRBV6-3 | CASSYSSGRDYGYTF | TGTGCCAGCAGTTACTCCTCGGGGAGGGATTATGGCTACACCTTC
. | TRBD2 | TRBJ2-2 | TRBV10-3 | CAIRRTSGGANTGELFF | TGTGCCATCAGACGGACTAGCGGGGGGGCGAACACCGGGGAGCTGTTTTTT
once | . | TRBJ2-7 | TRBV10-3 | CAISASAGNSYEQCF | TGTGCCATCAGTGCATCGGCAGGTAATTCCTACGAGCAGTGCTTC
. | . | TRBJ1-1 | TRBV11-2 | CASSLGMGRRTEAFF | TGTGCCAGCAGCTTAGGTATGGGCCGGAGGACCGAAGCTTTCTTT
. | TRBD1 | TRBJ1-5 | TRBV6-4 | CASSGVGQGARLDGNQPQHF | TGTGCCAGCAGTGGAGTCGGACAGGGGGCGCGATTAGACGGCAATCAGCCCCAGCATTTT
. | TRBD1 | TRBJ2-3 | TRBV2 | CASSSDRGSYGTQYF | TGTGCCAGCAGTTCGGACAGGGGGTCGTATGGAACGCAGTATTTT
. | TRBD1 | TRBJ1-5 | TRBV3-1/TRBV3-2 | CASSPDRDQPQHF | TGTGCCAGCAGCCCCGACAGGGATCAGCCCCAGCATTTT
. | . | TRBJ1-2 | TRBV7-9 | CASSPDRQRHYGYTF | TGTGCCAGCAGCCCCGATAGACAGCGCCACTATGGCTACACCTTC
. | TRBD2 | TRBJ2-5 | TRBV20-1 | CSASRPSGETQYF | TGCAGTGCTAGTAGGCCTAGCGGTGAGACCCAGTACTTC
. | TRBD1 | TRBJ1-5 | TRBV2 | CASSHSGTGSRRGNQPQHF | TGTGCCAGCAGTCATTCCGGGACAGGGTCCCGGCGTGGCAATCAGCCCCAGCATTTT
few | . | TRBJ2-5 | TRBV7-2 | CASSLVYRAEETQYF | TGTGCCAGCAGCTTAGTCTACAGGGCCGAAGAGACCCAGTACTTC
. | . | TRBJ1-5 | TRBV21-1 | CASSSRDRGNQPQHF | TGTGCCAGCAGCAGCCGGGACAGGGGGAACCAGCCCCAGCATTTT
. | . | TRBJ1-2 | TRBV10-1 | CASSQDSSYGYTF | TGCGCCAGCAGCCAGGACAGCTCCTATGGCTACACCTTC
. | . | TRBJ2-6 | TRBV19 | CASSTWGGSSGANVLTF | TGTGCCAGTAGTACCTGGGGCGGTAGCTCTGGGGCCAACGTCCTGACTTTC
. | . | TRBJ1-2 | TRBV12-5 | CASGLGTLGYTF | TGTGCTAGTGGTTTGGGCACGCTAGGCTACACCTTC
. | . | TRBJ1-5 | TRBV30 | CAWSRDSNQPQHF | TGTGCCTGGAGCCGCGATAGCAATCAGCCCCAGCATTTT
. | . | TRBJ2-7 | TRBV5-1 | CASSYSSSYEQYF | TGCGCCAGCAGCTATTCCAGCTCCTACGAGCAGTACTTC
. | TRBD2 | TRBJ2-1 | TRBV18 | CASSELAGNVNEQFF | TGTGCCAGCTCAGAACTAGCGGGGAACGTCAATGAGCAGTTCTTC
. | TRBD1 | TRBJ2-2 | TRBV18 | CASSPQRTGNTGELFF | TGTGCCAGCTCACCACAGAGGACAGGGAACACCGGGGAGCTGTTTTTT
. | . | TRBJ1-2 | TRBV2 | CASSSLRELNYGYTF | TGTGCCAGCAGTTCCCTCAGGGAATTGAACTATGGCTACACCTTC